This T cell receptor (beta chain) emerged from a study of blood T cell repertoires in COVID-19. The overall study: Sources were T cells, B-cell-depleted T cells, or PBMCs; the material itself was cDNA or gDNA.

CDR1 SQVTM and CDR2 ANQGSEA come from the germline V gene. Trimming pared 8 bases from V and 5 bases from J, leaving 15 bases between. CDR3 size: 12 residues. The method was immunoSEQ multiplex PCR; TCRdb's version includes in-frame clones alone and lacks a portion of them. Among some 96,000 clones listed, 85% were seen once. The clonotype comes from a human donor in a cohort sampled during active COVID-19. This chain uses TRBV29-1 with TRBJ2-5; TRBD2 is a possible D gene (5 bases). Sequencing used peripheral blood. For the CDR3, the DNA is TGCAGCTTCTCAAGCGGTACGGAGACCCAGTACTTC. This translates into CSFSSGTETQYF.